This T cell receptor beta chain was identified during a study of shared clonotypes between healthy human individuals. CDR1 is MNHNS and CDR2 is SASEGT in the germline V gene. Trimming removed 10 bases from V and 3 bases from J; junction bases left unmatched: 7. This CDR3 has 13 amino acids. Findings and caveats of the study: Non-shared clonotypes had lower generation probabilities than those shared by all four donors. Tissue TCR repertoires likely differ from these blood-only repertoires. Researchers found naive subsets generally carried larger estimated richness than memory subsets.

TCRdb's copy holds only in-frame clones and misses some; the assay was immunoSEQ multiplex PCR. This table holds around 510,000 clones, about 96% found once. Concerning this clone itself: Its antigen is not known.

This sequence originates from a woman younger than 45 in good health. The V and J genes are TRBV6-1 and TRBJ2-5; 8 bases line up with TRBD2. Input material: naive CD4+ T cells sorted from blood. Indicated subset: CD45RA+ positively selected. This chain's CDR3 is CATGRGGEETQYF. In DNA form, the CDR3 reads TGTGCCACCGGCCGGGGGGGTGAAGAGACCCAGTACTTC.